This TCR beta chain came from a study of blood T cell repertoires in COVID-19. Whole-study context: Researchers got acute and convalescent COVID-19 samples from the United States, Italy and Spain. Nucleic acid was either cDNA or gDNA, and it came from T cells, B-cell-depleted T cells, or PBMCs.

With V trimmed by 4 bases and J by 4 bases, 13 bases remained unmatched. Germline V lookup: CDR1 LNHDA, CDR2 SQIVND (reference sequence). CDR3 length equals 18 residues. Per the study methods: How many nucleated cells were present was estimated from reference gene primer amplification. Sequenced by immunoSEQ multiplex PCR; TCRdb stores in-frame clones only, minus some. The DNA was the basis for D and trimming; V, J and clone size are from that table. The sample has some 190,000 clones, more than 75% seen once. Which cohort a participant joined came from the clinical history participants gave. The chain combines TRBV19 with TRBJ2-5, with TRBD2 matching over 12 bases. This receptor was obtained from a man in his 60s who had been exposed to COVID-19. Sequencing was performed on PBMCs or T cells enriched from blood (not recorded which). In DNA, the CDR3 is TGTGCCAGTAGTACGGTCCTGACTAGCGGGAGAATCGGAGAGACCCAGTACTTC. Translating it yields CASSTVLTSGRIGETQYF.